These T cell receptor beta chains were read from a single sample in a study of cytomegalovirus exposure and HLA in healthy donors. Measured with immunoSEQ multiplex PCR; TCRdb has only the in-frame clones, and not every one. The profile shows some 100,000 clones, roughly 77% of them singletons. Sequenced material: PBMCs. All receptors derive from a woman aged 45-59 years in good health and CMV-seropositive. Both conserved end residues are part of each CDR3. A D gene is named only where the DNA matches it firmly. Clone size, where shown, is once, few, many, or a class for clones that have expanded.

j_call d_call v_call clone_size cdr3_aa cdr3_nt
TRBJ2-7 . TRBV27 . CASSQDYTNTYEQYF TGTGCCAGCAGTCAGGACTATACCAATACCTACGAGCAGTACTTC
TRBJ2-3 . TRBV2 . CATQSDTQYF TGTGCCACCCAGTCGGATACGCAGTATTTT
TRBJ2-2 . TRBV4-2 . CASTTHRMTTGELFF TGTGCCAGCACCACGCACAGGATGACCACCGGGGAGCTGTTTTTT
TRBJ2-3 . TRBV7-6 . CASSPQGGGTDTQYF TGTGCCAGCAGCCCTCAGGGGGGAGGCACAGATACGCAGTATTTT
TRBJ1-1 TRBD1 TRBV5-1 . CASRNTGGTEAFF TGCGCCAGCAGAAATACAGGGGGCACTGAAGCTTTCTTT
TRBJ1-2 TRBD1 TRBV9 . CASSVDLTGAGGYTF TGTGCCAGCAGCGTAGACCTGACAGGGGCGGGGGGCTACACCTTC
TRBJ2-3 TRBD1 TRBV5-4 few CASRDGGQTLAAQYF TGTGCCAGCAGGGATGGGGGACAGACCCTTGCGGCGCAGTATTTT
TRBJ1-4 . TRBV10-3 . CAISKDSSEEKLFF TGTGCCATCTCCAAGGACTCAAGCGAGGAAAAACTGTTTTTT
TRBJ2-3 . TRBV5-6 . CASSHSGSDTQYF TGTGCCAGCAGCCACAGCGGATCAGATACGCAGTATTTT
TRBJ2-7 TRBD1 TRBV5-4 few CASSSRDRPSYEQYF TGTGCCAGCAGCTCCCGGGACAGACCCTCCTACGAGCAGTACTTC
TRBJ2-7 TRBD2 TRBV5-1 once CASRPGLAGGPGAYEQYF TGCGCCAGCAGACCCGGACTAGCGGGAGGGCCGGGGGCCTACGAGCAGTACTTC
TRBJ1-1 TRBD1 TRBV12-5 . CASGEQGANTEAFF TGTGCTAGTGGGGAACAGGGGGCGAACACTGAAGCTTTCTTT
TRBJ1-5 . TRBV6-6 . CASSYLDRNNQPQHF TGTGCCAGCAGTTACCTTGACAGGAACAATCAGCCCCAGCATTTT
TRBJ1-2 . TRBV7-9 . CASSPRGNDGYTF TGTGCCAGCAGCCCCCGAGGGAACGATGGCTACACCTTC
TRBJ2-3 TRBD2 TRBV9 . CASSVALSGRAGTVDTQYF TGTGCCAGCAGCGTAGCTTTGAGCGGGAGGGCCGGTACAGTCGATACGCAGTATTTT
TRBJ1-6 . TRBV7-7 few CASSRPRFTFSNSPLHF TGTGCTAGCAGTCGTCCCAGGTTTACATTTTCTAATTCACCCCTCCACTTT
TRBJ1-1 TRBD1 TRBV6-1 . CASTKTGLNTEAFF TGTGCCAGCACCAAGACAGGGTTGAACACTGAAGCTTTCTTT
TRBJ2-1 TRBD1 TRBV27 once CTSGTGGYEQFF TGTACTTCCGGGACAGGGGGCTATGAGCAGTTCTTC
TRBJ1-2 . TRBV29-1 . CSVELGRSTGYGYTF TGCAGCGTTGAGCTAGGTCGCTCGACGGGCTATGGCTACACCTTC
TRBJ1-3 . TRBV10-1 . CASSSGTGSGNTIYF TGCGCCAGCAGCAGCGGGACGGGCTCTGGAAACACCATATATTTT
TRBJ2-2 TRBD2 TRBV6-5 . CASIREGLRTGELFF TGTGCCAGCATTCGGGAGGGCCTCCGAACCGGGGAGCTGTTTTTT
TRBJ1-6 . TRBV19 . CASSTSGALGSPLHF TGTGCCAGTAGCACCTCTGGGGCTTTGGGGTCACCCCTCCACTTT
TRBJ1-2 TRBD1 TRBV28 once CASTTPGQGVVGYTF TGTGCCAGCACTACTCCGGGACAGGGGGTTGTTGGCTACACCTTC
TRBJ2-1 TRBD2 TRBV25-1 many CASSEGTSGSSYNEQFF TGTGCCAGCAGTGAAGGGACTAGCGGGAGTTCCTACAATGAGCAGTTCTTC
TRBJ2-1 TRBD1 TRBV7-8 . CASSLSYTRRDRGLSPYNEQFF TGTGCCAGCAGCTTATCGTATACGCGCCGGGACAGGGGGCTTTCCCCCTACAATGAGCAGTTCTTC
TRBJ1-1 . TRBV20-1 few CSVRVNTEAFF TGCAGTGTGAGGGTGAACACTGAAGCTTTCTTT
TRBJ2-7 TRBD1 TRBV12-5 . CASGPGTGEWFYEQYF TGTGCTAGTGGTCCGGGGACAGGGGAGTGGTTCTACGAGCAGTACTTC
TRBJ2-1 TRBD2 TRBV14 . CASSPLISGNEQFF TGTGCCAGCAGCCCCCTTATTAGCGGGAATGAGCAGTTCTTC
TRBJ2-3 . TRBV15 . CATSSSLSTQYF TGTGCCACCAGCTCCAGTCTTTCTACGCAGTATTTT
TRBJ1-3 TRBD1 TRBV6-1 few CASRATGDGNTIYF TGTGCCAGCAGGGCCACAGGGGACGGAAACACCATATATTTT
TRBJ1-4 TRBD1 TRBV6-1 . CASSPRTGVGEKLFF TGTGCCAGCAGTCCGCGGACAGGGGTGGGGGAAAAACTGTTTTTT
TRBJ1-1 TRBD1 TRBV9 . CASSPRQGRNTEAFF TGTGCCAGCAGCCCCCGACAGGGAAGGAACACTGAAGCTTTCTTT
TRBJ1-1 . TRBV18 . CASSLQGSTEAFF TGTGCCAGCTCACTTCAGGGGAGCACTGAAGCTTTCTTT
TRBJ2-1 TRBD2 TRBV7-9 once CASSYSGGFNEQFF TGTGCCAGCAGTTACTCGGGGGGGTTTAATGAGCAGTTCTTC
TRBJ1-2 . TRBV27 . CASSSPRGQSGNYGYTF TGTGCCAGCAGTTCCCCTAGGGGACAATCAGGAAACTATGGCTACACCTTC
TRBJ1-1 TRBD1 TRBV5-4 . CASSPPGGYNTEAFF TGTGCCAGCAGCCCACCAGGGGGCTACAACACTGAAGCTTTCTTT
TRBJ2-2 TRBD2 TRBV29-1 . CSVVGSGMTRGELFF TGCAGCGTTGTGGGTAGCGGGATGACACGAGGGGAGCTGTTTTTT
TRBJ2-7 TRBD2 TRBV4-1 . CASSQRSGIAYEQYF TGCGCCAGCAGCCAGAGGAGCGGGATTGCCTACGAGCAGTACTTC
TRBJ1-2 TRBD1 TRBV27 . CASSLSPQGADYGYTF TGTGCCAGCAGTTTGTCCCCCCAGGGGGCGGACTATGGCTACACCTTC
TRBJ1-2 TRBD1 TRBV2 . CASRTIIGTGSLANYGYTF TGTGCCAGCCGTACCATTATCGGGACAGGGAGTTTAGCTAACTATGGCTACACCTTC
TRBJ1-4 TRBD1 TRBV7-8 . CASSFQGVEEKLFF TGTGCCAGCAGCTTCCAGGGGGTGGAAGAAAAACTGTTTTTT
TRBJ2-1 . TRBV29-1 . CSVLPWVANEQFF TGCAGCGTCCTTCCCTGGGTAGCGAATGAGCAGTTCTTC
TRBJ2-2 . TRBV9 . CASSVDAGTGELFF TGTGCCAGCAGCGTGGACGCGGGCACCGGGGAGCTGTTTTTT
TRBJ1-2 TRBD1 TRBV5-1 . CASREGQAHYGYTF TGCGCCAGCAGGGAGGGACAGGCCCACTATGGCTACACCTTC
TRBJ2-7 . TRBV10-3 few CAISESGGREQYF TGTGCCATCAGTGAGTCCGGGGGGCGGGAGCAGTACTTC
TRBJ2-7 . TRBV2 . CASSELEGSEQYF TGTGCCAGCAGTGAGTTGGAGGGGAGCGAGCAGTACTTC
TRBJ1-2 . TRBV7-9 . CASSLQGNYGYTF TGTGCCAGCAGCTTGCAGGGAAACTATGGCTACACCTTC
TRBJ1-6 TRBD1 TRBV9 . CASSRGQGAESPLHF TGTGCCAGCAGCCGAGGACAGGGGGCGGAATCACCCCTCCACTTT
TRBJ1-1 . TRBV19 . CASSNPRFPGEWKRNTEAFF TGTGCCAGTAGTAACCCTCGTTTTCCAGGGGAATGGAAAAGGAACACTGAAGCTTTCTTT
TRBJ1-1 TRBD1 TRBV6-6 . CASSEDRENTEAFF TGTGCCAGCAGTGAGGACAGGGAGAACACTGAAGCTTTCTTT
TRBJ1-1 . TRBV7-9 few CASSETEAFF TGTGCCAGCAGCGAGACTGAAGCTTTCTTT
TRBJ1-2 . TRBV27 . CASTPHPPQGRNYGYTF TGTGCCAGCACCCCCCATCCCCCGCAGGGCCGTAACTATGGCTACACCTTC